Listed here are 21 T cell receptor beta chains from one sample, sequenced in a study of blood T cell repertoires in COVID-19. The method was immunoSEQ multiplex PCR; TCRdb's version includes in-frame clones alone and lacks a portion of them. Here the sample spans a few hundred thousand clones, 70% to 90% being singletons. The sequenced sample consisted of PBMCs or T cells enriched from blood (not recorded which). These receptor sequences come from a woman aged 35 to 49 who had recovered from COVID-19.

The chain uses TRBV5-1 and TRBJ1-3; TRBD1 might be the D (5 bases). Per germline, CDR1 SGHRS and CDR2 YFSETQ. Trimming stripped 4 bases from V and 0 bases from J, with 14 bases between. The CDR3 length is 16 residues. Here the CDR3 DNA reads TGCGCCAGCAGCCCACAACCAGGGCTCTCTGGAAACACCATATATTTT. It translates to CASSPQPGLSGNTIYF. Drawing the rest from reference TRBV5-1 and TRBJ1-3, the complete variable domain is KAGVTQTPRYLIKTRGQQVTLSCSPISGHRSVSWYQQTPGQGLQFLFEYFSETQRNKGNFPGRFSGRQFSNSRSEMNVSTLELGDSALYLCASSPQPGLSGNTIYFGEGSWLTVV.

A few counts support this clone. The CDR3 loop is CASSYGPFGEQYF. In DNA form, the CDR3 reads TGTGCCAGCAGTTACGGCCCCTTTGGCGAGCAGTACTTC. The rearrangement uses TRBV6-5 and TRBJ2-7; D is ambiguous. V was cut by 2 bases and J by 6 bases, with 11 bases left in between. The CDR3 runs to 13 residues. Germline lookup yields CDR1 MNHEY and CDR2 SVGAGI.

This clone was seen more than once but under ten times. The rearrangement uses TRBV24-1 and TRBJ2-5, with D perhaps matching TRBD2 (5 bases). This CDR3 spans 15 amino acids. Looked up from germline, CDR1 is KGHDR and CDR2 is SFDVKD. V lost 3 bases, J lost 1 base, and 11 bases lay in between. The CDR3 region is CATSDPDGVQETQYF. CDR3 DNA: TGTGCCACCAGTGATCCCGACGGGGTCCAAGAGACCCAGTACTTC.

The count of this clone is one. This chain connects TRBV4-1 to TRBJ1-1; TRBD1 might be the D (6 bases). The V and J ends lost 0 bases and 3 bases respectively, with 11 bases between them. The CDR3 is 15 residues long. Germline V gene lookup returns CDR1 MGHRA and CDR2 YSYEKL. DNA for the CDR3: TGCGCCAGCAGCCAAGATGGGGCAGGGGACACTGAAGCTTTCTTT. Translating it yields CASSQDGAGDTEAFF.

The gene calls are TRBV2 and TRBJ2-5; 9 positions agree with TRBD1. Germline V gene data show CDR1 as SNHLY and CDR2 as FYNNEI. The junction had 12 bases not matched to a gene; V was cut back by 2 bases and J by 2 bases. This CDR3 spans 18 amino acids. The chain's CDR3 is CASSELGLGTGHQETQYF. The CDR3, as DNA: TGTGCCAGCAGTGAACTAGGTCTAGGGACAGGGCATCAAGAGACCCAGTACTTC.

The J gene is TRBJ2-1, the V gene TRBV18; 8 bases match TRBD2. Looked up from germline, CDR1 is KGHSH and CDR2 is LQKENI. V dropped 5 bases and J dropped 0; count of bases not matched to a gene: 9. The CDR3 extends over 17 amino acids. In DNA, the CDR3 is TGTGCCAGCTCAACCCAGGGTAGCGGGGTCTCCTACAATGAGCAGTTCTTC. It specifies CASSTQGSGVSYNEQFF.

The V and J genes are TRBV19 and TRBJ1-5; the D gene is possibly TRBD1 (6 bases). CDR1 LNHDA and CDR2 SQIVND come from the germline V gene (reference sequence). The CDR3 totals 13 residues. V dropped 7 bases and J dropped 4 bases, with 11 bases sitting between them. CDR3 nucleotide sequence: TGTGCCAGTACCGGACAGAAAAATCAGCCCCAGCATTTT. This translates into CASTGQKNQPQHF.

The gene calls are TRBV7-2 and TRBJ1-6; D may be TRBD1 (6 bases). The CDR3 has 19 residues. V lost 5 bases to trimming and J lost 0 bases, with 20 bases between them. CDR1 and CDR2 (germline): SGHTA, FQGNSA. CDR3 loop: CASSHFPTRGASYNSPLHF. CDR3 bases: TGTGCCAGCAGCCACTTTCCAACCCGGGGGGCCTCCTATAATTCACCCCTCCACTTT.

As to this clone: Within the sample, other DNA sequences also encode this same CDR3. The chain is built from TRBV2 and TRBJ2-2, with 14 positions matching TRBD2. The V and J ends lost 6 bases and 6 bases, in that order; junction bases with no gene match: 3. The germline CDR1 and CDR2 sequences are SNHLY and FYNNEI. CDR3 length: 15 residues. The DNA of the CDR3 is TGTGCCAGCAGGGGGACTAGCGGGAGCCCCGGGGAGCTGTTTTTT. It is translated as CASRGTSGSPGELFF. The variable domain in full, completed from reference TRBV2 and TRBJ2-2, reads EPEVTQTPSHQVTQMGQEVILRCVPISNHLYFYWYRQILGQKVEFLVSFYNNEISEKSEIFDDQFSVERPDGSNFTLKIRSTKLEDSAMYFCASRGTSGSPGELFFGEGSRLTVL.

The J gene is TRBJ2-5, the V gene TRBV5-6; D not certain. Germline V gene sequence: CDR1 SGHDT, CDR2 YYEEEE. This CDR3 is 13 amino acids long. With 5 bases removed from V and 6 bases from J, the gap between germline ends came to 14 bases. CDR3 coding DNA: TGTGCCAGCAGGTTAGATCCCCTAAAGACCCAGTACTTC. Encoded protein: CASRLDPLKTQYF.

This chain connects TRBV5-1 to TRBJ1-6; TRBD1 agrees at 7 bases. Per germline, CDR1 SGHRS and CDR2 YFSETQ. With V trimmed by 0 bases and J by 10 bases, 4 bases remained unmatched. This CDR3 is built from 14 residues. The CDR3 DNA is TGCGCCAGCAGCTTGGGAGGGGGCGACTCACCCCTCCACTTT. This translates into CASSLGGGDSPLHF.

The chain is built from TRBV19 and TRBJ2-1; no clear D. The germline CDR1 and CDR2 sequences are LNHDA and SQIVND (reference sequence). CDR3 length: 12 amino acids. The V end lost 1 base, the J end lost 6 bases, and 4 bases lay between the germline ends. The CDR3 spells CASSIAGNEQFF. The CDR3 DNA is TGTGCCAGTAGTATAGCAGGCAATGAGCAGTTCTTC.

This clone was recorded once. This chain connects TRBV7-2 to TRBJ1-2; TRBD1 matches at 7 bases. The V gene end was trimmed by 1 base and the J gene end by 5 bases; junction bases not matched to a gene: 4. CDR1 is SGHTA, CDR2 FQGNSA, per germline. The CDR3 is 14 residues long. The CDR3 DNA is TGTGCCAGCAGCTTAGATGGGACAGTTTATGGCTACACCTTC. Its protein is CASSLDGTVYGYTF.

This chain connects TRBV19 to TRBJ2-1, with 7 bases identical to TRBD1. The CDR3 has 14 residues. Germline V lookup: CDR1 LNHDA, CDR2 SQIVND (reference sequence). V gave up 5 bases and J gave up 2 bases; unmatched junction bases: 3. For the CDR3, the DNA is TGTGCCAGTAGTCGGCAGGGGGCCTACAATGAGCAGTTCTTC. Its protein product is CASSRQGAYNEQFF.

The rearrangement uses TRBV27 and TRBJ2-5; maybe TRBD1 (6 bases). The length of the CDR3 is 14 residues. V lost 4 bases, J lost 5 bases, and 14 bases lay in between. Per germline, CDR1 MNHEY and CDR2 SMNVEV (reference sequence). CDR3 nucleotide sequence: TGTGCCAGCAGTTCCCCAGGGGCAAGGGAGACCCAGTACTTC. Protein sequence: CASSSPGARETQYF.

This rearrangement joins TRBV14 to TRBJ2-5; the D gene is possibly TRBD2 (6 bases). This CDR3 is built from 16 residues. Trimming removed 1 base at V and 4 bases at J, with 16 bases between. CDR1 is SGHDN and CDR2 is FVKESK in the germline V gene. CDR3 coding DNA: TGTGCCAGCAGCCAAGGGGACGGGACTCCACCAGAGACCCAGTACTTC. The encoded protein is CASSQGDGTPPETQYF.

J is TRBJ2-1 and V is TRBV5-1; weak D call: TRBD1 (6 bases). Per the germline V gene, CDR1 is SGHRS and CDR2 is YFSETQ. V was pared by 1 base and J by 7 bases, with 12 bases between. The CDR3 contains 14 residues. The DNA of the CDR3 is TGCGCCAGCAGCTTGAGGCAGGGGATGAATGAGCAGTTCTTC. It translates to CASSLRQGMNEQFF.

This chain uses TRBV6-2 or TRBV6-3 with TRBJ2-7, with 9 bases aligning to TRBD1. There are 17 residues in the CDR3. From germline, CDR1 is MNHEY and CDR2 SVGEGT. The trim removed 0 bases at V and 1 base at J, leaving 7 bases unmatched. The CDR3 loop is CASSYSRTGAKSYEQYF. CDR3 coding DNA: TGTGCCAGCAGTTACTCACGGACAGGGGCGAAGTCCTACGAGCAGTACTTC.

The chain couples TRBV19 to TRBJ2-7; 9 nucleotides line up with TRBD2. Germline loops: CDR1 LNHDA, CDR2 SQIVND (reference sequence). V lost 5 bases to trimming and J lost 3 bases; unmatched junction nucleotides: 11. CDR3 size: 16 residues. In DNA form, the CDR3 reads TGTGCCAGTAGTCCTCAGGGAGCGGGAGGACTCTACGAGCAGTACTTC. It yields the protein CASSPQGAGGLYEQYF.

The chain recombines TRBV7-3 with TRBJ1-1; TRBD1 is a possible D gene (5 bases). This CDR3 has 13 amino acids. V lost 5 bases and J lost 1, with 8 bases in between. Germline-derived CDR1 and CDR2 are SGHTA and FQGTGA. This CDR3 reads CASSPQGNTEAFF. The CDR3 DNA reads TGTGCCAGCAGCCCTCAGGGGAACACTGAAGCTTTCTTT.

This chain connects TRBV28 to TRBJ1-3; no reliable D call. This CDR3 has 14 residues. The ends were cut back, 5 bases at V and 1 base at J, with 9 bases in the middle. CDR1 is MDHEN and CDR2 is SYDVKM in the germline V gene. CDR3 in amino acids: CASSPIPSGNTIYF. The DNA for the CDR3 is TGTGCCAGCAGTCCCATCCCATCTGGAAACACCATATATTTT.